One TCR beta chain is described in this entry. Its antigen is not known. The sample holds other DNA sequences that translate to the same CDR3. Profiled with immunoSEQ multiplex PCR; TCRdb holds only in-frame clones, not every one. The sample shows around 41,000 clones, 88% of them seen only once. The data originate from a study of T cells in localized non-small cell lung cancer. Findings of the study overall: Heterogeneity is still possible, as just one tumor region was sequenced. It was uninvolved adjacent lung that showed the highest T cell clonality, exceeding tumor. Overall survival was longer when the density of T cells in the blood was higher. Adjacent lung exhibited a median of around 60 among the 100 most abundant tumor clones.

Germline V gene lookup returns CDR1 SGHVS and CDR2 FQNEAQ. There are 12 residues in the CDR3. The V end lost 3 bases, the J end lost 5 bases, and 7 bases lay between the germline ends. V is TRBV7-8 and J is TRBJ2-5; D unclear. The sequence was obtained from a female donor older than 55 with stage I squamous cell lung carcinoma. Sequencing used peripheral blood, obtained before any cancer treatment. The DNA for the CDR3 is TGTGCCAGCAGCTTTAATAGGGAGACCCAGTACTTC. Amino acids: CASSFNRETQYF.